A selection of T cell receptor beta chains follows, all from one sample in a study of shared T cell receptors in the human thymus. Sequenced by immunoSEQ multiplex PCR; TCRdb stores in-frame clones only, minus some. The data contain 500,000 to 850,000 clones, more than 70% of them seen just once; the ten biggest clones take up over 0.008%. The data also belong to a second study, concerning human thymus T cells.

The material sequenced was thymocytes. The receptors stem from a boy under two years old with a congenital heart defect. CDR3s include the opening cysteine and the closing phenylalanine or tryptophan. A D gene is named only where the DNA matches it firmly. The size entry is marked missing in some rows and otherwise reads once, few, many or a size class.

>.|TRBD1|TRBJ1-1|TRBV6-6
CASRPGQGTNTEAFF
TGTGCCAGCAGGCCGGGACAGGGGACAAACACTGAAGCTTTCTTT
>.|TRBD1|TRBJ2-5|TRBV25-1
CASSRTGQGEAQYF
TGTGCCAGCAGCCGGACAGGGCAGGGAGAGGCCCAGTACTTC
>.|TRBD2|TRBJ2-1|TRBV10-2
CASSVPAGRNEQFF
TGCGCCAGCAGTGTCCCAGCGGGACGGAATGAGCAGTTCTTC
>.|.|TRBJ1-4|TRBV7-9
CASREQVGLNEKLFF
TGTGCCAGCAGGGAACAGGTCGGCCTCAATGAAAAACTGTTTTTT
>.|.|TRBJ2-1|TRBV6-5
CASSYSWRGGNEQFF
TGTGCCAGCAGTTACTCTTGGAGGGGGGGAAATGAGCAGTTCTTC
>.|TRBD1|TRBJ1-2|TRBV6-1
CASSAPKGQGNNYGYTF
TGTGCCAGCAGTGCCCCTAAAGGACAGGGCAATAACTATGGCTACACCTTC
>.|TRBD2|TRBJ2-3|TRBV11-2
CASSLEERGGADTQYF
TGTGCCAGCAGCTTAGAGGAGCGGGGGGGCGCAGATACGCAGTATTTT
>few|.|TRBJ1-5|TRBV28
CASSFRRKRNQPQHF
TGTGCCAGCAGTTTTAGGAGGAAGCGCAATCAGCCCCAGCATTTT
>.|TRBD1|TRBJ2-7|TRBV14
CASSQRTGGYEQYF
TGTGCCAGCAGCCAAAGGACAGGGGGCTACGAGCAGTACTTC
>.|.|TRBJ1-1|TRBV18
CASSLYVQGSNTEAFF
TGTGCCAGCTCGCTTTATGTACAGGGATCGAACACTGAAGCTTTCTTT
>.|TRBD1|TRBJ1-5|TRBV5-8
CASSYGQGGRYSNQPQHF
TGTGCCAGCAGCTACGGACAGGGTGGCCGATATAGCAATCAGCCCCAGCATTTT
>.|TRBD1|TRBJ2-2|TRBV5-8
CASSLRQGHYTGELFF
TGTGCCAGCAGCCTCCGACAGGGACACTACACCGGGGAGCTGTTTTTT